The sequence of this T cell receptor (beta chain) was determined in a study of blood T cell repertoires in COVID-19. Looking at the study overall: Some COVID-19 samples were acute and others convalescent; all came from the United States, Italy and Spain.

The germline V gene has CDR1 SGHVS and CDR2 FNYEAQ. V was pared by 3 bases and J by 12 bases, with 17 bases of the junction left unmatched. The CDR3 is 16 amino acids. The assay was immunoSEQ multiplex PCR, and TCRdb's table has in-frame clones only and misses some. The sample has fewer than 250,000 clones; around nine tenths are singletons. The sequence derives from a man younger than 45 with COVID-19, enrolled during active disease. This chain connects TRBV7-6 to TRBJ1-1; 9 bases agree with TRBD1. Sequencing used peripheral blood. The DNA of the CDR3 is TGTGCCAGCAGCTTTATAGGACAGGGGCCGGGGAGTAAGACTTTCTTT. This translates into CASSFIGQGPGSKTFF.